The 6 T cell receptor beta chains below all came from one sample that was sequenced in a study of blood T cells in healthy people across ages. Then a second PCR, running about 6 to 11 cycles, was carried out with a sample-barcoded 5' primer and a J-beta primer mix. Each CDR3 protein is one row after TCRdb ran MiXCR on the 5' RACE reads. The top ten clones hold approximately 20% of a sample with some 1 million distinct CDR3 sequences, around 45% of them seen once. Sequenced input: blood. Every receptor here comes from a woman aged 60-75 years in good health.

Worth noting for this clonotype: Its ends do not fully match the called genes, so a read error is possible. The chain couples TRBV25-1 to TRBJ1-3, with a tentative D call TRBD1 (5 bases). The CDR3 has 12 residues. Germline CDR1 is MGHDK and CDR2 is SYGVNS. CDR3 loop: CASEERGNTIYF. The CDR3 DNA sequence: TGTGCCAGCGAGGAAAGGGGAAACACTATATATTTT.

J is TRBJ2-5 and V is TRBV4-1; 10 positions match TRBD2. The CDR3 is made up of 18 amino acids. After removal of 1 base from V and 11 bases from J, the junction contained 19 bases not matched to a gene. Per the germline V gene, CDR1 is MGHRA and CDR2 is YSYEKL. CDR3 loop: CASSQGRTSGPRAYEQYF. CDR3 in DNA: TGCGCCAGCAGCCAAGGGAGGACTAGCGGACCGAGGGCGTATGAGCAGTACTTC.

As DNA, the CDR3 is TGTGCCAGCAGCCAAGATCCGGGACTAGCGGGAGGGGTAGATGAGCAGTTCTTC. This encodes CASSQDPGLAGGVDEQFF. This chain connects TRBV14 to TRBJ2-1; TRBD2 aligns across 16 bases. V gave up 0 bases and J gave up 8 bases; unmatched junction bases: 7. The CDR3 totals 18 residues. Per the germline V gene, CDR1 is SGHDN and CDR2 is FVKESK.

The genes are TRBV20-1 and TRBJ2-4; 9 bases line up with TRBD2. The DNA end is a closer match to TRBJ2-7, so the J assignment may be wrong. CDR1 is DFQATT and CDR2 is SNEGSKA in the germline V gene (reference sequence). This CDR3 has 18 amino acids. CDR3: CSAPLGNLIAGVKYEQYF. The CDR3 bases are TGCAGTGCTCCATTAGGGAACTTAATAGCGGGAGTAAAGTACGAGCAGTACTTC.

The chain recombines TRBV20-1 with TRBJ2-2; a weak D match, TRBD1 (6 bases). The ends were cut back, 0 bases at V and 7 bases at J, with 12 bases in the middle. The CDR3 has 14 amino acids. The germline CDR1 and CDR2 sequences are DFQATT and SNEGSKA (reference sequence). CDR3 sequence: CSAREPQGVGELFF. CDR3 bases: TGCAGTGCTAGAGAGCCACAGGGCGTCGGGGAGCTGTTTTTT.

This clonotype was seen more than once but under ten times. This chain connects TRBV28 to TRBJ1-6; D remains unclear. The CDR3 is 15 residues long. CDR1 and CDR2 from the germline V gene are MDHEN and SYDVKM. Trimming removed 7 bases from V and 0 bases from J, with 10 bases in between. Here the CDR3 reads CASTTGSSYNSPLHF. In nucleotides, the CDR3 is TGTGCCAGCACCACTGGTAGCTCCTATAATTCACCCCTCCACTTT. Filled out from reference TRBV28 and TRBJ1-6, the complete variable domain reads DVKVTQSSRYLVKRTGEKVFLECVQDMDHENMFWYRQDPGLGLRLIYFSYDVKMKEKGDIPEGYSVSREKKERFSLILESASTNQTSMYLCASTTGSSYNSPLHFGNGTRLTVT.